What follows are 14 T cell receptor beta chains derived from one specimen sequenced in a study of CD8 T cells in Susac syndrome. With random hexamers, about 0.5 to 1 ug RNA was reverse transcribed. MiXCR, applied by TCRdb to the immunoSEQ multiplex PCR reads, yields one record per CDR3 protein. Among about 440,000 distinct CDR3 sequences listed, around 85% were seen once. Source material: CD8+ T cells from PBMCs. The receptors shown here come from a human donor with multiple sclerosis.

The chain couples TRBV13 to TRBJ2-3; TRBD1 matches 9 bases. The J segment lost 2 bases and the V segment lost 5 bases, leaving 14 bases of the junction unmatched. From germline, CDR1 is PRHDT and CDR2 FYEKMQ (reference sequence). The CDR3 has 18 amino acids. The CDR3 sequence: CASSPWAGTGLSTDTQYF. CDR3 bases: TGTGCCAGCAGCCCGTGGGCCGGGACAGGGCTCTCCACAGATACGCAGTATTTT.

Only a few counts were recorded for this clonotype. CDR3 DNA: TGTGCCAGCAGCTCAACGGGGGAGACCCAGTACTTC. This codes for CASSSTGETQYF. The V gene is TRBV14, the J gene TRBJ2-5; a weak D match, TRBD2 (5 bases). The germline V and J ends were trimmed by 5 bases and 5 bases, with 9 bases remaining between them. Germline V gene sequence: CDR1 SGHDN, CDR2 FVKESK. The CDR3 consists of 12 residues.

The CDR3 sequence: CATSSWGGTEAFF. CDR3 bases: TGTGCCACCAGCTCCTGGGGGGGCACTGAAGCTTTCTTT. The chain joins TRBV15 to TRBJ1-1; a possible D gene is TRBD1 (5 bases). Trimming left V 5 bases short and J 4 bases short, with 11 bases between. The CDR3 contains 13 residues. Germline values: CDR1 LNHNV, CDR2 YYDKDF (reference sequence).

This sequence joins TRBV28 and TRBJ2-3; D remains ambiguous. Germline V gene sequence: CDR1 MDHEN, CDR2 SYDVKM. This CDR3 is built from 15 residues. The V and J ends lost 2 bases and 4 bases respectively, with 13 bases between them. CDR3 residues: CASSLHGTDADTQYF. CDR3 DNA: TGTGCCAGCAGTTTACACGGCACGGATGCAGATACGCAGTATTTT.

The chain combines TRBV19 with TRBJ2-3, with 7 nucleotides matching TRBD1. CDR3 size: 14 residues. V lost 5 bases to trimming and J lost 4 bases; unmatched junction nucleotides: 6. CDR1 and CDR2 (germline): LNHDA, SQIVND (reference sequence). CDR3 in DNA: TGTGCCAGTAGTGCACAGGGGTCCGCAGATACGCAGTATTTT. It translates to CASSAQGSADTQYF.

The V call is TRBV6-1, the J call TRBJ2-3, with 9 bases fitting TRBD1. The germline gives CDR1 MNHNS, CDR2 SASEGT. CDR3 length: 15 amino acids. With 1 base clipped from V and 1 base from J, the junction kept 0 bases outside the gene matches. CDR3 in DNA: TGTGCCAGCAGTGAAGGGACAGGGGGCACAGATACGCAGTATTTT. It translates to CASSEGTGGTDTQYF.

The chain links TRBV12-3 or TRBV12-4 to TRBJ2-5; 9 nucleotides align to TRBD2. The CDR3 is made up of 16 amino acids. Trimming at V came to 3 bases and at J to 3 bases, leaving 8 bases not matched to a gene. CDR3 sequence reads: CASSFIAGVPKETQYF. DNA for the CDR3: TGTGCCAGCAGTTTTATAGCGGGAGTCCCGAAAGAGACCCAGTACTTC.

This clonotype was recorded only once. This rearrangement joins TRBV7-9 to TRBJ1-4; D is unresolved. The V gene's germline CDR1 is SEHNR and CDR2 FQNEAQ (reference sequence). Trimming cost V 3 bases and J 8 bases, with 10 bases left between them. The CDR3 extends over 13 amino acids. DNA of the CDR3: TGTGCCAGCAGCTTTGAGGGTAACGAAAAACTGTTTTTT. It encodes CASSFEGNEKLFF.

In this sample, this clonotype turned up once. V usage is TRBV5-4 and J usage is TRBJ2-1, with TRBD2 as a possible D gene (5 bases). Trimming left V 0 bases short and J 9 bases short, with 16 bases between. The CDR3 has 15 residues. Per germline, CDR1 SGHNT and CDR2 YYREEE (reference sequence). The CDR3 DNA sequence: TGTGCCAGCAGCTTGGTCGGGGTGGGCGTCACTGAGCAGTTCTTC. Its translation is CASSLVGVGVTEQFF.

This chain uses TRBV6-2 or TRBV6-3 with TRBJ2-7; D gene unclear. Between the trimmed V and J ends, which lost 2 bases and 6 bases, there was a span of 11 bases. Germline CDR1 is MNHEY and CDR2 is SVGEGT. The CDR3 has 13 residues. CDR3 in DNA: TGTGCCAGCAGTTACACCCTTTTGGGCGAGCAGTACTTC. Its protein product is CASSYTLLGEQYF.

This clonotype was seen a single time. J is TRBJ1-2 and V is TRBV29-1; 7 nucleotides line up with TRBD1. This CDR3 spans 12 amino acids. With V trimmed by 6 bases and J by 6 bases, 7 bases remained unmatched. CDR1 SQVTM and CDR2 ANQGSEA come from the germline V gene. In nucleotides, the CDR3 is TGCAGCGTAGAGACAGGGTTTCATGGCTACACCTTC. This encodes CSVETGFHGYTF.

The chain couples TRBV27 to TRBJ1-5, with D unclear. Trimming stripped 4 bases from V and 2 bases from J, with 12 bases between. The CDR3 has 15 residues. In germline, CDR1 is MNHEY, CDR2 SMNVEV (reference sequence). CDR3 DNA sequence: TGTGCCAGCAGTTCGACACTTTGGGGCAATCAGCCCCAGCATTTT. This sequence encodes CASSSTLWGNQPQHF.

The rearrangement joins TRBV28 to TRBJ2-1; D may be TRBD1 (6 bases). This CDR3 has 14 residues. Germline V CDR1 and CDR2: MDHEN, SYDVKM. Trimming removed 3 bases at V and 4 bases at J, with 10 bases between. The CDR3 is CASSFRGPYNEQFF. The CDR3 nucleotides read TGTGCCAGCAGTTTCAGGGGACCATACAATGAGCAGTTCTTC.

J is TRBJ2-7 and V is TRBV7-6; 8 bases fit TRBD2. CDR3 length: 14 residues. The trim removed 1 base at V and 3 bases at J, leaving 2 bases unmatched. Germline CDR1 reads SGHVS; CDR2 reads FNYEAQ. The CDR3 is CASSLGSGGYEQYF. The CDR3 nucleotides read TGTGCCAGCAGCTTAGGCAGCGGGGGCTACGAGCAGTACTTC. Drawing the rest from reference TRBV7-6 and TRBJ2-7, the complete variable domain is GAGVSQSPRYKVTKRGQDVALRCDPISGHVSLYWYRQALGQGPEFLTYFNYEAQQDKSGLPNDRFSAERPEGSISTLTIQRTEQRDSAMYRCASSLGSGGYEQYFGPGTRLTVT.